The 29 T cell receptor beta chains below come from one sample, sequenced in a study of regulatory T cells in long-lasting Graves disease. Indicated time point: newly diagnosed GD, antithyroid drugs for less than 3 months. From RNA extracted from PBMCs, the TCR library was made. Construction of the TCR beta libraries employed iRepertoire HTBI primers in conjunction with Arm-PCR of CDR3 regions. Each CDR3 protein is one row after TCRdb ran MiXCR on the multiplex PCR reads. Of some 500,000 distinct CDR3 sequences in the sample, roughly 12% are singletons; the top ten hold 8.5% to 10%. These same records also appear under a second study, on T cells in Graves' hyperthyroidism and ophthalmopathy.

This specimen consisted of peripheral blood mononuclear cells (PBMCs), obtained at new diagnosis, from a patient treated with antithyroid drugs. The receptors derive from a man aged 30-40 years with Graves disease.

This clonotype was detected many times. The V and J genes are TRBV30 and TRBJ2-5, with TRBD1 matching over 8 bases. This CDR3 is built from 15 residues. Losses at the gene ends were 2 bases for V and 0 bases for J; bases not matched to a gene: 5. The germline V gene has CDR1 GTSNPN and CDR2 SVGIG (reference sequence). DNA for the CDR3: TGTGCCTGGAGTACAGGGGGATGGTACCAAGAGACCCAGTACTTC. Translation: CAWSTGGWYQETQYF.

Ten or more counts support this clonotype. V and J are TRBV27 and TRBJ2-2; D call uncertain. Germline V lookup: CDR1 MNHEY, CDR2 SMNVEV (reference sequence). Between the trimmed V and J ends, which lost 0 bases and 5 bases, there was a span of 10 bases. There are 15 residues in the CDR3. Here the CDR3 reads CASSLSNRGTGELFF. DNA of the CDR3: TGTGCCAGCAGTTTATCGAACAGAGGAACCGGGGAGCTGTTTTTT.

The table lists this clonotype with a few counts. Written as DNA, the CDR3 is TGTGCCAGCAGCTTACAGGGGGCTGACACTGAAGCTTTCTTT. This encodes CASSLQGADTEAFF. The rearrangement uses TRBV11-3 and TRBJ1-1, with 8 bases matching TRBD1. Losses at the gene ends were 2 bases for V and 3 bases for J; bases not matched to a gene: 2. CDR3 length: 14 amino acids. Germline lookup yields CDR1 SGHNT and CDR2 YENEEA.

The rearrangement uses TRBV14 and TRBJ1-6; D gene uncertain. V lost 6 bases and J lost 12, with 18 bases in between. Germline CDR1 is SGHDN and CDR2 is FVKESK. The CDR3 has 14 amino acids. The CDR3 loop is CASSPGPSWEPLHF. For the CDR3, the DNA is TGTGCCAGCAGTCCTGGACCTTCCTGGGAACCCCTCCACTTT.

This clonotype was counted many times. The J gene is TRBJ2-7, the V gene TRBV20-1; D gene ambiguous. Trimming took 6 bases from V and 0 from J, leaving 12 bases between them. The CDR3 covers 13 residues. The germline V gene has CDR1 DFQATT and CDR2 SNEGSKA (reference sequence). DNA for the CDR3: TGCAGTGCCCCGACTCTAAGCTCCTACGAGCAGTACTTC. Amino acid sequence: CSAPTLSSYEQYF.

The sample holds many counts of this clonotype. The chain uses TRBV12-3 or TRBV12-4 and TRBJ2-2, with D tentatively TRBD2 (6 bases). V was clipped by 7 bases and J by 7 bases, with 13 bases between them. The CDR3 loop spans 13 amino acids. The CDR3 nucleotides are TGTGCCAGCATTAGGGGCGGGGTCGGGGAGCTGTTTTTT. This encodes CASIRGGVGELFF.

This clonotype came up many times. The rearrangement uses TRBV27 and TRBJ2-5; maybe TRBD1 (6 bases). The assigned J gene may be wrong: the sequence end matches TRBJ2-1 better. The CDR3 sequence is 14 residues long. Germline-derived CDR1 and CDR2 are MNHEY and SMNVEV (reference sequence). The CDR3: CASSRWIDQGEQFF. The CDR3 DNA follows: TGTGCCAGCAGCCGGTGGATCGATCAGGGGGAGCAGTTCTTC.

This clonotype was found many times. The chain combines TRBV6-5 with TRBJ2-7; tentatively, D is TRBD1 (6 bases). Deletions cut 2 bases from V and 6 bases from J, with 14 bases between. Germline assignment: CDR1 MNHEY and CDR2 SVGAGI. The CDR3 contains 14 residues. In nucleotides, the CDR3 is TGTGCCAGCAGTTACGGGCAGGGGAAAGGCGAGCAGTACTTC. Its translation: CASSYGQGKGEQYF.

This clonotype was seen only a few times. The V gene is TRBV6-2 or TRBV6-3, the J gene TRBJ2-2, with TRBD2 as a possible D gene (6 bases). The CDR3 has 13 amino acids. The germline gives CDR1 MNHEY, CDR2 SVGEGT. V lost 7 bases and J lost 5, with 11 bases in between. The CDR3 sequence: CASTEGRTGELFF. In nucleotides, the CDR3 is TGTGCCAGCACTGAGGGGAGGACCGGGGAGCTGTTTTTT.

The chain uses TRBV6-1 and TRBJ1-6; no clear D. The CDR3 has 13 residues. V lost 4 bases to trimming and J lost 7 bases, with 8 bases between them. Per germline, CDR1 MNHNS and CDR2 SASEGT. The CDR3 spells CASSGWGNSPLHF. CDR3 sequence (DNA): TGTGCCAGCAGTGGTTGGGGAAATTCACCCCTCCACTTT.

On this clonotype itself: Given a much more abundant clone one base away, this may be a read error. The V call is TRBV9, the J call TRBJ2-2, with TRBD1 as a possible D gene (5 bases). The CDR3 runs 13 residues. Looked up from germline, CDR1 is SGDLS and CDR2 is YYNGEE. This chain's CDR3 is CASRVDSTGELFF. CDR3 coding DNA: TGTGCCAGCAGGGTAGACAGCACCGGGGAGCTGTTTTTT.

This chain links TRBV5-5 with TRBJ2-5; D is undetermined. V lost 0 bases and J 2 bases, leaving 14 bases between the germline ends. CDR3 size: 16 residues. Germline CDR1 SGHKS, CDR2 YYEKEE (reference sequence). CDR3 coding DNA: TGTGCCAGCAGCTTGGAACGGTGGGGTCCGCAAGAGACCCAGTACTTC. Translated: CASSLERWGPQETQYF.

About this clonotype itself: This may be a read error, as it is one base from a much larger clone. V gene TRBV30 combines with J gene TRBJ2-1; 7 nucleotides align to TRBD2. This CDR3 has 13 residues. Germline lookup yields CDR1 GTSNPN and CDR2 SVGIG (reference sequence). CDR3 amino acids: CAWSATRRETRYF. In nucleotides, the CDR3 is TGTGCCTGGAGTGCTACTAGGCGGGAGACCCGGTACTTC.

The sample holds many counts of this clonotype. The chain employs TRBV19 and TRBJ2-7; TRBD2 aligns across 7 bases. Germline lookup yields CDR1 LNHDA and CDR2 SQIVND (reference sequence). This CDR3 has 14 amino acids. Trimming removed 6 bases from V and 7 bases from J; junction bases left unmatched: 12. The CDR3 bases are TGTGCCAGTAGGTCTAGCGGAATTCTAGGGGAGCAGTACTTC. Its protein is CASRSSGILGEQYF.

In its sample, this clonotype was seen a few times. The V gene is TRBV12-5, the J gene TRBJ1-2; D perhaps matches TRBD1 (5 bases). The length of the CDR3 is 13 residues. V lost 2 bases and J 3 bases, leaving 7 bases between the germline ends. Germline-derived CDR1 and CDR2 are LGHNT and FRNRAP. For the CDR3, the DNA is TGTGCTAGTGGTTTGAGGGGCGACTATGGCTACACCTTC. It translates to CASGLRGDYGYTF. Based on the CDR3 plus reference TRBV12-5 and TRBJ1-2, the full variable domain is DARVTQTPRHKVTEMGQEVTMRCQPILGHNTVFWYRQTMMQGLELLAYFRNRAPLDDSGMPKDRFSAEMPDATLATLKIQPSEPRDSAVYFCASGLRGDYGYTFGSGTRLTVV.

This clonotype was observed a handful of times. The chain combines TRBV3-1 with TRBJ1-6; D not certain. Trimming shortened V by 8 bases and J by 0 bases, and 8 bases separated the two germline ends. Germline CDR1 reads LGHDT; CDR2 reads YNNKEL (reference sequence). This CDR3 spans 14 amino acids. The CDR3 DNA reads as TGTGCCAGCGCGCCGAGCTCCTATAATTCACCCCTCCACTTT. It is translated as CASAPSSYNSPLHF.

This clonotype was observed a handful of times. This chain connects TRBV30 to TRBJ2-4; 7 bases agree with TRBD2. Trimming cost V 4 bases and J 15 bases; bases outside gene matches: 12. Germline V CDR1 and CDR2: GTSNPN, SVGIG (reference sequence). The CDR3 runs 12 residues. CDR3 sequence: CAWMGGGEVTYF. The CDR3 nucleotides read TGTGCCTGGATGGGTGGGGGGGAAGTTACGTACTTC.

This clonotype came up many times. The rearrangement links TRBV15 to TRBJ2-5; 7 bases align to TRBD2. Per germline, CDR1 LNHNV and CDR2 YYDKDF (reference sequence). The CDR3 has 15 amino acids. The V segment lost 0 bases and the J segment 4 bases; nucleotides outside the gene matches: 5. CDR3 protein: CATSREAWEGETQYF. The CDR3 bases are TGTGCCACCAGCAGAGAAGCGTGGGAGGGAGAGACCCAGTACTTC.

The sample holds many counts of this clonotype. This rearrangement joins TRBV30 to TRBJ1-1; 10 bases fit TRBD1. V lost 5 bases and J lost 0; bases outside the gene matches: 0. Germline-derived CDR1 and CDR2 are GTSNPN and SVGIG (reference sequence). The CDR3 sequence is 13 residues long. DNA for the CDR3: TGTGCCTGGGGGACAGGGGTGAACACTGAAGCTTTCTTT. This encodes CAWGTGVNTEAFF.

This clonotype was detected ten times or more. The rearrangement links TRBV19 to TRBJ2-7, with TRBD1 identical over 12 bases. Germline CDR1 reads LNHDA; CDR2 reads SQIVND (reference sequence). CDR3 size: 15 residues. V dropped 4 bases and J dropped 3; count of bases not matched to a gene: 4. The CDR3, as DNA: TGTGCCAGTAGTAGCCGGGACAGGGGGCTCTACGAGCAGTACTTC. This codes for CASSSRDRGLYEQYF.

In the case of this clonotype: A far bigger clonotype differs at one base, so this is likely a read error. J is TRBJ2-7 and V is TRBV2; D unresolved. The J call may be in error: the DNA end matches TRBJ2-4 better. There are 14 residues in the CDR3. The germline CDR1 and CDR2 sequences are SNHLY and FYNNEI. CDR3 nucleotides: TGTGCCAGCACTCCCGACGGAGCCAAAAACATTCAGTACTTC. It yields the protein CASTPDGAKNIQYF.

This clonotype was seen only a few times. This chain connects TRBV18 to TRBJ2-7, with D tentatively TRBD1 or TRBD2 (5 bases each). The germline gives CDR1 KGHSH, CDR2 LQKENI. The V gene lost 1 base and the J gene lost 7 bases, with 14 bases spanning the gap. This CDR3 contains 14 residues. CDR3 DNA sequence: TGTGCCAGCTCACCACTCGGGACCCGGGGAGAGCAGTACTTC. Amino acid sequence: CASSPLGTRGEQYF.

This clonotype was counted ten times or more. CDR3 bases: TGCAGCGCCTCTCTCGGGGGCTACGAGCAGTACTTC. Amino acid sequence: CSASLGGYEQYF. The chain uses TRBV29-1 and TRBJ2-7, with a tentative D call TRBD2 (6 bases). V lost 7 bases and J 3 bases, leaving 13 bases between the germline ends. Germline V gene lookup returns CDR1 SQVTM and CDR2 ANQGSEA. The CDR3 covers 12 residues.

Comments on this clonotype: This may be a read error: a much more frequent sequence differs by one nucleotide. This chain connects TRBV7-2 to TRBJ2-2; TRBD2 matches at 8 bases. Looked up from germline, CDR1 is SGHTA and CDR2 is FQGNSA. This CDR3 has 16 amino acids. The DNA of the CDR3 is TGTGCCAGCAGCCTCAGCGGGAGCGCGAACACCGAGGAGCTGTTTTTT. Translating gives CASSLSGSANTEELFF.

The rearrangement links TRBV5-1 to TRBJ2-1, with 7 bases identical to TRBD1. There are 14 residues in the CDR3. CDR1 and CDR2 from the germline V gene are SGHRS and YFSETQ. V dropped 4 bases and J dropped 8; count of bases not matched to a gene: 9. In DNA form, the CDR3 reads TGCGCCAGCAGCATTCCTGACAGGGTCGATGAGCAGTTCTTC. Its protein is CASSIPDRVDEQFF.

The table lists this clonotype with a few counts. The chain joins TRBV9 to TRBJ2-7, with TRBD2 identical over 8 bases. The V gene end was trimmed by 4 bases and the J gene end by 6 bases; junction bases not matched to a gene: 12. The V gene's germline CDR1 is SGDLS and CDR2 YYNGEE. The length of the CDR3 is 15 residues. DNA of the CDR3: TGTGCCAGCAGCCCCGGGGGGGCGGGGACTAGCGAGCAGTACTTC. This translates into CASSPGGAGTSEQYF.

There are a few counts of this clonotype. This chain links TRBV20-1 with TRBJ1-2; D uncertain. The V and J ends lost 4 bases and 8 bases respectively, with 11 bases between them. The CDR3 has 11 amino acids. The germline CDR1 and CDR2 sequences are DFQATT and SNEGSKA (reference sequence). In nucleotides, the CDR3 is TGCAGTGCTACCCCTACATGGGGCTACACCTTC. Translation: CSATPTWGYTF.

This clonotype has a count of ten or more. This chain joins TRBV3-1 and TRBJ2-7; D uncertain. Germline V gene sequence: CDR1 LGHDT, CDR2 YNNKEL (reference sequence). The V gene lost 1 base and the J gene lost 6 bases, with 4 bases spanning the gap. The CDR3 is 11 residues long. CDR3 nucleotide sequence: TGTGCCAGCAGCCAAGTCGGCGAGCAGTACTTC. Its protein is CASSQVGEQYF.

Many counts were recorded for this clonotype. For the CDR3, the DNA is TGTGCCAGCAGCGCGGGACCCAGCGACTATGGCTACACCTTC. Its protein product is CASSAGPSDYGYTF. This chain links TRBV9 with TRBJ1-2, with D maybe TRBD1 (5 bases). CDR1 and CDR2 (germline): SGDLS, YYNGEE. The CDR3 runs 14 residues. Deletions cut 3 bases from V and 3 bases from J, with 12 bases between.